One sample yielded the 31 T cell receptor beta chains listed below, sequenced in a study of blood T cell repertoires in COVID-19. Some clones are missing from TCRdb's copy, which holds only in-frame ones; the method was immunoSEQ multiplex PCR. The data show fewer than 300,000 clones, roughly 80% seen once. Sequencing was carried out using PBMCs or T cells enriched from blood (not recorded which). Every receptor here comes from a man between 40 and 49 years old who had been exposed to COVID-19.

This chain links TRBV4-1 with TRBJ1-2; 8 bases line up with TRBD1. Germline values: CDR1 MGHRA, CDR2 YSYEKL. J was trimmed by 8 bases and V by 4 bases; bases with no gene match: 6. The CDR3 runs to 13 residues. As DNA, the CDR3 is TGCGCCAGCAGCCCAGGACAGGGTGGGGGCTACACCTTC. Amino acid sequence: CASSPGQGGGYTF.

This chain joins TRBV7-9 and TRBJ2-2; 13 bases line up with TRBD2. Germline CDR1 and CDR2: SEHNR and FQNEAQ (reference sequence). This CDR3 has 15 amino acids. V trimming: 7 bases; J trimming: 4 bases; junction bases outside the gene matches: 3. The CDR3 here is CASNGLAGVTGELFF. CDR3 bases: TGTGCCAGCAATGGACTAGCGGGAGTCACCGGGGAGCTGTTTTTT.

The chain couples TRBV21-1 to TRBJ1-1. TRBV21-1 is a pseudogene. The CDR3 has 11 residues. The CDR3 here is CASMRSAEAFF. CDR3 DNA: TGTGCCAGCATGAGGTCTGCTGAAGCTTTCTTT.

Only one count was recorded for this clone. V and J are TRBV2 and TRBJ2-7; tentative D call: TRBD1 (6 bases). Looked up from germline, CDR1 is SNHLY and CDR2 is FYNNEI. Between the trimmed V and J ends, which lost 5 bases and 6 bases, there was a span of 20 bases. CDR3 size: 15 residues. The CDR3 DNA follows: TGTGCCAGCAGTCATGGGACAACCGGAGCGGTCGAGCAGTACTTC. As protein: CASSHGTTGAVEQYF. Looking up the rest from reference TRBV2 and TRBJ2-7 gives the full variable domain: EPEVTQTPSHQVTQMGQEVILRCVPISNHLYFYWYRQILGQKVEFLVSFYNNEISEKSEIFDDQFSVERPDGSNFTLKIRSTKLEDSAMYFCASSHGTTGAVEQYFGPGTRLTVT.

The chain uses TRBV7-9 and TRBJ2-7, with 10 positions matching TRBD2. CDR1 and CDR2 from the germline V gene are SEHNR and FQNEAQ (reference sequence). V was clipped by 2 bases and J by 3 bases; unmatched bases: 4. The CDR3 is made up of 15 amino acids. The CDR3 protein is CASSLLSSGSYEQYF. The CDR3 DNA sequence: TGTGCCAGCAGCTTATTGTCTAGCGGGAGCTACGAGCAGTACTTC. Complete variable domain (other parts from reference TRBV7-9 and TRBJ2-7): DTGVSQNPRHKITKRGQNVTFRCDPISEHNRLYWYRQTLGQGPEFLTYFQNEAQLEKSRLLSDRFSAERPKGSFSTLEIQRTEQGDSAMYLCASSLLSSGSYEQYFGPGTRLTVT.

The chain joins TRBV19 to TRBJ2-5, with 7 nucleotides matching TRBD1. CDR3 length equals 17 residues. The germline V gene encodes CDR1 LNHDA and CDR2 SQIVND (reference sequence). V lost 4 bases to trimming and J lost 2 bases; unmatched junction nucleotides: 13. For the CDR3, the DNA is TGTGCCAGTAGTAGATATGGGGAACCGGGACAGCAAGAGACCCAGTACTTC. This gives the protein CASSRYGEPGQQETQYF.

This clone was observed at least ten times. The V and J genes are TRBV2 and TRBJ2-7; D gene ambiguous. Germline CDR1 SNHLY, CDR2 FYNNEI. Trimming took 6 bases from V and 3 from J, leaving 6 bases between them. The CDR3 covers 11 residues. CDR3 in amino acids: CASRQIYEQYF. The DNA of the CDR3 is TGTGCCAGCAGACAGATCTACGAGCAGTACTTC.

The chain combines TRBV14 with TRBJ1-5; D call uncertain. The CDR3 is made up of 13 amino acids. Germline V lookup: CDR1 SGHDN, CDR2 FVKESK. The V and J ends lost 1 base and 3 bases respectively, with 4 bases between them. This chain's CDR3 is CASSQAHNQPQHF. In DNA, the CDR3 is TGTGCCAGCAGCCAAGCACACAATCAGCCCCAGCATTTT. Based on the CDR3 plus reference TRBV14 and TRBJ1-5, the full variable domain is EAGVTQFPSHSVIEKGQTVTLRCDPISGHDNLYWYRRVMGKEIKFLLHFVKESKQDESGMPNNRFLAERTGGTYSTLKVQPAELEDSGVYFCASSQAHNQPQHFGDGTRLSIL.

This clone was detected a few times. The chain uses TRBV30 and TRBJ1-5, with TRBD1 matching 7 bases. The CDR3 is 15 amino acids. The trim removed 0 bases at V and 2 bases at J, leaving 4 bases unmatched. The germline CDR1 and CDR2 sequences are GTSNPN and SVGIG (reference sequence). The CDR3 loop is CAWSVQGQGNQPQHF. CDR3 nucleotide sequence: TGTGCCTGGAGTGTACAAGGACAGGGCAATCAGCCCCAGCATTTT.

This rearrangement joins TRBV3-1 (or the pseudogene TRBV3-2) to TRBJ1-1, with D unresolved. V was cut by 1 base and J by 11 bases, with 8 bases left in between. The length of the CDR3 is 11 residues. Germline V lookup: CDR1 LGHDT, CDR2 YNNKEL (reference sequence). CDR3 sequence reads: CASSQGAGAFF. CDR3 bases: TGTGCCAGCAGCCAAGGTGCGGGGGCTTTCTTT.

The rearrangement joins TRBV4-2 to TRBJ2-1, with D tentatively TRBD1 (6 bases). The CDR3 spans 16 residues. The ends were cut back, 5 bases at V and 4 bases at J, with 18 bases in the middle. Germline-derived CDR1 and CDR2 are LGHNA and YNFKEQ. The CDR3 DNA is TGTGCCAGCAGCAGACCCTCGGCGACAGGATACAATGAGCAGTTCTTC. Translating gives CASSRPSATGYNEQFF.

The chain has TRBV24-1 and TRBJ1-4, with D perhaps TRBD1 (5 bases). This CDR3 region has 13 residues. The V end lost 4 bases, the J end lost 13 bases, and 15 bases lay between the germline ends. Germline V gene lookup returns CDR1 KGHDR and CDR2 SFDVKD. CDR3 sequence reads: CATSDHRGLRLFF. CDR3 DNA: TGTGCCACCAGTGACCACCGGGGACTGAGACTGTTTTTT.

The rearrangement links TRBV6-5 to TRBJ2-7, with D perhaps matching TRBD2 (6 bases). The germline V gene has CDR1 MNHEY and CDR2 SVGAGI. With 4 bases removed from V and 0 bases from J, the gap between germline ends came to 13 bases. CDR3 size: 15 residues. Written as DNA, the CDR3 is TGTGCCAGCAGTTGGACTACCCGCAGCTCCTACGAGCAGTACTTC. Translated: CASSWTTRSSYEQYF.

In this sample, this clone turned up a few times. This CDR3 is also generated by other DNA sequences in the sample. This chain joins TRBV5-4 and TRBJ2-2, with 7 bases aligning to TRBD1. Germline V gene data show CDR1 as SGHNT and CDR2 as YYREEE (reference sequence). J gave up 0 bases and V 4 bases, and 3 bases lay outside the gene matches. The CDR3 runs 15 residues. The chain's CDR3 is CASSPTGTNTGELFF. In DNA, the CDR3 is TGTGCCAGCAGCCCGACAGGGACGAACACCGGGGAGCTGTTTTTT.

V is TRBV18 and J is TRBJ2-7; 7 bases fit TRBD1. Germline-derived CDR1 and CDR2 are KGHSH and LQKENI. V dropped 10 bases and J dropped 1; count of bases not matched to a gene: 7. This CDR3 contains 13 residues. CDR3 amino acids: CATGRDRSYEQYF. Written as DNA, the CDR3 is TGTGCCACCGGACGGGACAGATCCTACGAGCAGTACTTC.

This clone was found once. This rearrangement joins TRBV5-4 to TRBJ1-6, with D tentatively TRBD1 (5 bases). Between the trimmed V and J ends, which lost 0 bases and 8 bases, there was a span of 15 bases. This CDR3 has 16 amino acids. CDR1 is SGHNT and CDR2 is YYREEE in the germline V gene (reference sequence). The CDR3 region has the DNA TGTGCCAGCAGCTTGGGGTCGGCCAGGGTACATTCACCCCTCCACTTT. It is translated as CASSLGSARVHSPLHF.

The chain employs TRBV6-5 and TRBJ2-7; 8 bases fit TRBD2. The CDR3 runs to 15 residues. Germline CDR1 and CDR2: MNHEY and SVGAGI. V shed 4 bases and J 4 bases; nucleotides not matched to a gene: 9. The CDR3 nucleotides read TGTGCCAGCAGTTCCCGGGGGGGCGCTTGGTACGAGCAGTACTTC. It yields the protein CASSSRGGAWYEQYF.

The chain carries TRBV2 and TRBJ1-1; TRBD1 matches at 7 bases. The CDR3 is 15 residues long. Trimming at V came to 8 bases and at J to 0 bases, leaving 9 bases not matched to a gene. Germline values: CDR1 SNHLY, CDR2 FYNNEI. The CDR3 spells CASGPPDRMNTEAFF. The CDR3 DNA reads as TGTGCCAGCGGACCTCCGGACAGGATGAACACTGAAGCTTTCTTT.

The genes are TRBV19 and TRBJ2-7; D might be TRBD2 (6 bases). Per germline, CDR1 LNHDA and CDR2 SQIVND (reference sequence). The CDR3 is 14 amino acids. The ends were cut back, 5 bases at V and 4 bases at J, with 15 bases in the middle. CDR3 bases: TGTGCCAGTAGTGTGGGACTGAATCGTTACGAGCAGTACTTC. It encodes CASSVGLNRYEQYF.

CDR3 coding DNA: TGTGCCAGCAGCTCAGGGGGTTTGGAGACCCAGTACTTC. Protein product: CASSSGGLETQYF. The chain combines TRBV7-9 with TRBJ2-5; 7 bases fit TRBD1. The CDR3 has 13 residues. The V and J ends lost 4 bases and 5 bases, in that order; junction bases with no gene match: 4. CDR1 is SEHNR, CDR2 FQNEAQ, per germline (reference sequence).

CDR3 residues: CALAGGHIYEQYF. The DNA for the CDR3 is TGTGCCTTAGCGGGAGGGCACATATACGAGCAGTACTTC. The chain carries TRBV30 and TRBJ2-7, with 11 positions matching TRBD2. The CDR3 runs to 13 residues. The J segment lost 4 bases and the V segment lost 7 bases, leaving 6 bases of the junction unmatched. Germline-derived CDR1 and CDR2 are GTSNPN and SVGIG (reference sequence). Variable domain in full (rest from reference TRBV30 and TRBJ2-7): SQTIHQWPATLVQPVGSPLSLECTVEGTSNPNLYWYRQAAGRGLQLLFYSVGIGQISSEVPQNLSASRPQDRQFILSSKKLLLSDSGFYLCALAGGHIYEQYFGPGTRLTVT.

This clone turned up a few times. The gene calls are TRBV5-4 and TRBJ2-7; D is unresolved. The V and J ends lost 2 bases and 5 bases respectively, with 14 bases between them. The CDR3 length is 14 residues. Per the germline V gene, CDR1 is SGHNT and CDR2 is YYREEE (reference sequence). CDR3 protein: CASSLTRVTNEQYF. DNA for the CDR3: TGTGCCAGCAGCTTAACTCGCGTTACCAACGAGCAGTACTTC.

This clone has a single count. This same CDR3 is encoded by further DNA sequences in the sample. This chain links TRBV27 with TRBJ1-4; D not certain. Germline V gene sequence: CDR1 MNHEY, CDR2 SMNVEV (reference sequence). The CDR3 has 12 amino acids. Trimming removed 5 bases from V and 8 bases from J, with 9 bases in between. CDR3 DNA: TGTGCCAGCAGTCCGGGAGGGGAAAAACTGTTTTTT. It is translated as CASSPGGEKLFF. The full variable domain, completed using reference TRBV27 and TRBJ1-4, is EAQVTQNPRYLITVTGKKLTVTCSQNMNHEYMSWYRQDPGLGLRQIYYSMNVEVTDKGDVPEGYKVSRKEKRNFPLILESPSPNQTSLYFCASSPGGEKLFFGSGTQLSVL.

V usage is TRBV28 and J usage is TRBJ2-5, with a weak D call TRBD1 (5 bases). CDR3 length equals 14 residues. V dropped 5 bases and J dropped 4 bases, with 14 bases sitting between them. Germline V gene lookup returns CDR1 MDHEN and CDR2 SYDVKM. CDR3 nucleotide sequence: TGTGCCAGCAGTAGGGGCCAGGCGATAGAGACCCAGTACTTC. Amino acids: CASSRGQAIETQYF.

CDR3: CASGMGGNEKLFF. The CDR3 DNA sequence: TGTGCTAGTGGCATGGGAGGAAATGAAAAACTGTTTTTT. This chain uses TRBV12-5 with TRBJ1-4; D uncertain. CDR3 length equals 13 residues. V lost 6 bases and J lost 5, with 10 bases in between. Per the germline V gene, CDR1 is LGHNT and CDR2 is FRNRAP.

V usage is TRBV12-3 or TRBV12-4 and J usage is TRBJ1-4; D is uncertain. V lost 3 bases and J 3 bases, leaving 5 bases between the germline ends. The CDR3 is 13 amino acids. In DNA form, the CDR3 reads TGTGCCAGCAGTTTCTTTGCTAATGAAAAACTGTTTTTT. This encodes CASSFFANEKLFF.

As to this clone: This sample also contains other DNA sequences that code for the same CDR3. V and J are TRBV9 and TRBJ2-1; the match to TRBD2 covers 8 bases. The CDR3 totals 15 residues. CDR1 and CDR2 (germline): SGDLS, YYNGEE. V was pared by 3 bases and J by 0 bases, with 2 bases of the junction left unmatched. The CDR3 here is CASSASGSSYNEQFF. The CDR3, as DNA: TGTGCCAGCAGCGCGAGCGGGAGCTCCTACAATGAGCAGTTCTTC.

The chain links TRBV5-1 to TRBJ2-1; 12 bases are a match to TRBD2. The CDR3 is 17 amino acids. Germline V gene lookup returns CDR1 SGHRS and CDR2 YFSETQ. Unmatched junction bases numbered 5, after V lost 3 bases and J lost 1 base. This chain's CDR3 is CASSYPLAGGSYNEQFF. The CDR3 nucleotides are TGCGCCAGCAGCTACCCTCTAGCGGGAGGGTCCTACAATGAGCAGTTCTTC.

This rearrangement joins TRBV4-1 to TRBJ2-7, with 7 bases identical to TRBD2. CDR3 length equals 16 residues. J gave up 2 bases and V 0 bases, and 7 bases lay outside the gene matches. Germline CDR1 MGHRA, CDR2 YSYEKL. The CDR3 coding sequence is TGCGCCAGCAGCCAAGATCCTAGCGGTTTCGCCTACGAGCAGTACTTC. Translation gives CASSQDPSGFAYEQYF.

V usage is TRBV18 and J usage is TRBJ2-1; 8 bases align to TRBD1. Germline V gene data show CDR1 as KGHSH and CDR2 as LQKENI. CDR3 length: 16 residues. Trimming cost V 3 bases and J 0 bases; bases outside gene matches: 4. The CDR3 protein is CASSPTGGSSYNEQFF. DNA of the CDR3: TGTGCCAGCTCACCTACAGGGGGTAGCTCCTACAATGAGCAGTTCTTC.

The rearrangement links TRBV27 to TRBJ1-1; perhaps TRBD1 as D (5 bases). V was pared by 4 bases and J by 0 bases, with 15 bases between. The CDR3 runs 16 residues. CDR1 is MNHEY, CDR2 SMNVEV, per germline (reference sequence). The CDR3 DNA sequence: TGTGCCAGCAGTTATGGGGGAGGATGGGTGAACACTGAAGCTTTCTTT. Translation gives CASSYGGGWVNTEAFF.